This T cell receptor beta chain was sequenced during a study of spatial heterogeneity in lung cancer. As for the study in general: Alpha-chain sequences were consistently detected in smaller numbers than beta-chain sequences. General observations from the study: Detection of ubiquitous tumor TCRs in blood was higher at resection than follow-up.

This clonotype has only a few counts. Its antigen is unknown. The time point: sample taken at primary tumor resection. Researchers sequenced whole RNA taken from tumor, nontumor lung or frozen PBMC without sorting. The donors comprised some 70 untreated early-stage non-small cell lung cancer patients. This CDR3 spans 13 amino acids. V shed 1 base and J shed 1 base, with 3 bases lying between them. Germline CDR1 is MNHEY and CDR2 is SMNVEV (reference sequence). TCR cDNA molecules were tagged individually, and each one carried a unique molecular identifier. TCRdb independently ran MiXCR on the 5' RACE reads; one entry per CDR3 protein. The top ten hold about a quarter of the sample, which has 28,000 or so distinct CDR3 sequences, about 13% seen once.

V and J are TRBV27 and TRBJ2-3; D call uncertain. The sequence derives from a female donor with early-stage non-small cell lung cancer. The input for sequencing was PBMCs, taken at surgery. CDR3 DNA sequence: TGTGCCAGCAGTTTATGGGGCACAGATACGCAGTATTTT. It translates to CASSLWGTDTQYF.